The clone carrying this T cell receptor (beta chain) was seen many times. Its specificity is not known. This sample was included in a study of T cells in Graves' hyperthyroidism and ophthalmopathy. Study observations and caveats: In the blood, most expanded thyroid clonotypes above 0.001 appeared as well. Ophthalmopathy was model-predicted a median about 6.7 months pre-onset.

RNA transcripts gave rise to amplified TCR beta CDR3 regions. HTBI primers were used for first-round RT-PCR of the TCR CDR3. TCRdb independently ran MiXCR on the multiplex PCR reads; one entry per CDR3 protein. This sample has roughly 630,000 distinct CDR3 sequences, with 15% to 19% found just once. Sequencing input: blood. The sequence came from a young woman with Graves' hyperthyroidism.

The CDR3 region is CAWSRGGLKVAEAFF. The CDR3 DNA reads TGTGCCTGGAGTAGGGGCGGTTTAAAGGTTGCTGAAGCTTTCTTT. The chain has TRBV30 and TRBJ1-1, with D possibly being TRBD1 (5 bases). The CDR3 loop spans 15 amino acids. Germline lookup yields CDR1 GTSNPN and CDR2 SVGIG (reference sequence). V lost 2 bases and J 6 bases, leaving 19 bases between the germline ends.